This passage covers 30 T cell receptor beta chains from one sample sequenced in a study of OX40 agonist ivuxolimab in advanced cancers. Using immunoSEQ multiplex PCR, the repertoire was profiled, and TCRdb retains in-frame clones only, with some absent. This table holds under 100,000 clones, under 95% found once. The material was CD4+ or CD8+ T cells sorted from blood, obtained in a trial of the OX40 agonist ivuxolimab. The receptors were sampled from an adult with an advanced solid tumor such as melanoma, head and neck, liver or kidney cancer.

The gene calls are TRBV27 and TRBJ1-5, with D perhaps matching TRBD1 (5 bases). V was pared by 7 bases and J by 7 bases, with 17 bases between. Germline V gene sequence: CDR1 MNHEY, CDR2 SMNVEV (reference sequence). CDR3 length: 14 amino acids. The CDR3 is CASNPTGGLQPQHF. CDR3 nucleotides: TGTGCCAGCAATCCTACCGGGGGGTTACAGCCCCAGCATTTT.

The chain employs TRBV7-3 and TRBJ2-7; D might be TRBD1 or TRBD2, each matching 6 bases. The CDR3 covers 16 residues. Germline CDR1 SGHTA, CDR2 FQGTGA. The V end lost 3 bases, the J end lost 3 bases, and 18 bases lay between the germline ends. This CDR3 reads CASSFYVGGLIYEQYF. The CDR3, as DNA: TGTGCCAGCAGCTTTTACGTGGGGGGCCTTATCTACGAGCAGTACTTC. The full variable domain, with the rest looked up from reference TRBV7-3 and TRBJ2-7, is GAGVSQTPSNKVTEKGKYVELRCDPISGHTALYWYRQSLGQGPEFLIYFQGTGAADDSGLPNDRFFAVRPEGSVSTLKIQRTERGDSAVYLCASSFYVGGLIYEQYFGPGTRLTVT.

The rearrangement links TRBV7-2 to TRBJ2-1; 11 nucleotides agree with TRBD2. The ends lost 3 bases at V and 1 base at J; junction bases unmatched: 2. Germline V lookup: CDR1 SGHTA, CDR2 FQGNSA. The CDR3 contains 16 residues. The CDR3 loop reads CASSFASGGSYNEQFF. As DNA, the CDR3 is TGTGCCAGCAGCTTCGCTAGCGGGGGGTCCTACAATGAGCAGTTCTTC.

The count of this clone is one. The J gene is TRBJ2-1, the V gene TRBV9; TRBD2 matches 9 bases. The V gene end was trimmed by 5 bases and the J gene end by 6 bases; junction bases not matched to a gene: 9. The length of the CDR3 is 15 residues. Per germline, CDR1 SGDLS and CDR2 YYNGEE. DNA of the CDR3: TGTGCCAGCAGTAATAGACTAGCGGAGTTCAATGAGCAGTTCTTC. Its translation: CASSNRLAEFNEQFF.

The gene calls are TRBV5-1 and TRBJ1-1; no definite D call. Germline CDR1 reads SGHRS; CDR2 reads YFSETQ. The CDR3 consists of 15 residues. The germline V and J ends were trimmed by 2 bases and 0 bases, with 11 bases remaining between them. CDR3 loop: CASSFEAPMNTEAFF. DNA for the CDR3: TGCGCCAGCAGCTTCGAAGCCCCAATGAACACTGAAGCTTTCTTT.

The J gene is TRBJ2-1, the V gene TRBV27; TRBD1 or TRBD2 may be the D gene (5 bases each). The V gene lost 3 bases and the J gene lost 7 bases, with 7 bases spanning the gap. The CDR3 loop spans 12 amino acids. CDR1 is MNHEY, CDR2 SMNVEV, per germline (reference sequence). The DNA of the CDR3 is TGTGCCAGCAGTTTCGGGGCGAATGAGCAGTTCTTC. Its translation: CASSFGANEQFF.

This clone has only a few counts. The chain carries TRBV4-3 and TRBJ2-6, with D perhaps TRBD1 or TRBD2 (6 bases each). CDR3 length: 17 amino acids. V lost 3 bases to trimming and J lost 4 bases, with 16 bases between them. CDR1 and CDR2 (germline): LGHNA, YSLEER. The CDR3 sequence: CASSQLGGGLGANVLTF. CDR3 nucleotides: TGCGCCAGCAGCCAGCTCGGTGGGGGGCTGGGGGCCAACGTCCTGACTTTC.

The chain recombines TRBV13 with TRBJ2-3; D may be TRBD1 (6 bases). Germline V gene sequence: CDR1 PRHDT, CDR2 FYEKMQ (reference sequence). This CDR3 comprises 16 residues. Trimming left V 1 base short and J 5 bases short, with 16 bases between. CDR3: CASSLDPGESGDTQYF. Written as DNA, the CDR3 is TGTGCCAGCAGCTTAGACCCAGGGGAGAGTGGAGATACGCAGTATTTT. The variable domain in full, with the rest retrieved from reference TRBV13 and TRBJ2-3, is AAGVIQSPRHLIKEKRETATLKCYPIPRHDTVYWYQQGPGQDPQFLISFYEKMQSDKGSIPDRFSAQQFSDYHSELNMSSLELGDSALYFCASSLDPGESGDTQYFGPGTRLTVL.

This rearrangement joins TRBV7-6 to TRBJ2-3; 10 positions agree with TRBD2. Germline assignment: CDR1 SGHVS and CDR2 FNYEAQ. V lost 0 bases to trimming and J lost 6 bases; unmatched junction nucleotides: 9. This CDR3 region has 17 residues. CDR3 residues: CASSLAGSGGELDTQYF. For the CDR3, the DNA is TGTGCCAGCAGCTTAGCTGGAAGCGGGGGGGAGCTGGATACGCAGTATTTT.

The rearrangement links TRBV6-5 to TRBJ2-5, with D possibly matching TRBD2 (7 bases). There are 11 residues in the CDR3. The ends were cut back, 5 bases at V and 8 bases at J, with 9 bases in the middle. Germline V gene sequence: CDR1 MNHEY, CDR2 SVGAGI. The CDR3 is CASSGGGTQYF. CDR3 nucleotide sequence: TGTGCCAGCAGTGGGGGGGGCACCCAGTACTTC.

CDR3 protein: CASSLVYSLQETQYF. CDR3 nucleotides: TGTGCCAGCAGCTTAGTCTACAGCCTCCAAGAGACCCAGTACTTC. The V and J genes are TRBV11-2 and TRBJ2-5; no clear D gene. CDR3 length equals 15 residues. Per germline, CDR1 SGHAT and CDR2 FQNNGV. Trimming cost V 1 base and J 1 base, with 10 bases left between them.

The genes are TRBV29-1 and TRBJ2-7; D perhaps matches TRBD1 (5 bases). The germline V gene has CDR1 SQVTM and CDR2 ANQGSEA. The CDR3 covers 11 residues. Trimming left V 5 bases short and J 3 bases short, with 8 bases between. CDR3: CSVQGYYEQYF. DNA of the CDR3: TGCAGCGTTCAGGGTTACTACGAGCAGTACTTC.

V usage is TRBV7-8 and J usage is TRBJ2-2; 12 nucleotides line up with TRBD2. The CDR3 totals 15 residues. V shed 6 bases and J 4 bases; nucleotides not matched to a gene: 3. Germline V gene data show CDR1 as SGHVS and CDR2 as FQNEAQ. The CDR3 coding sequence is TGTGCCAGCAGTCTAGCGGGGGGGCCCACCGGGGAGCTGTTTTTT. Protein sequence: CASSLAGGPTGELFF.

This chain uses TRBV11-2 with TRBJ2-3; 8 positions agree with TRBD2. V shed 1 base and J 4 bases; nucleotides not matched to a gene: 10. Germline assignment: CDR1 SGHAT and CDR2 FQNNGV. This CDR3 spans 17 amino acids. CDR3 bases: TGTGCCAGCAGCTTAGTGTGGGCGGGGGGTGGCGCAGATACGCAGTATTTT. Its protein product is CASSLVWAGGGADTQYF.

The genes are TRBV4-2 and TRBJ2-5; 8 bases are shared with TRBD2. The ends lost 3 bases at V and 2 bases at J; junction bases unmatched: 8. CDR1 and CDR2 (germline): LGHNA, YNFKEQ. This CDR3 contains 16 residues. The CDR3 bases are TGTGCCAGCAGCCACCCCTTTAGCGGGGTACAAGAGACCCAGTACTTC. This gives the protein CASSHPFSGVQETQYF.

The rearrangement links TRBV7-6 to TRBJ2-3; D is unresolved. The V gene's germline CDR1 is SGHVS and CDR2 FNYEAQ. CDR3 size: 14 residues. Trimming removed 5 bases at V and 3 bases at J, with 12 bases between. The CDR3 region is CASSPIQDTDTQYF. The CDR3, as DNA: TGTGCCAGCAGCCCAATCCAAGATACAGATACGCAGTATTTT.

The J gene is TRBJ2-5, the V gene TRBV5-1; no firm D call. Trimming shortened V by 0 bases and J by 4 bases, and 10 bases separated the two germline ends. Germline CDR1 reads SGHRS; CDR2 reads YFSETQ. The CDR3 is 14 residues long. The CDR3 reads CASSLAPTLETQYF. CDR3 bases: TGCGCCAGCAGCTTGGCCCCCACATTAGAGACCCAGTACTTC.

CDR3 sequence: CASTPTGVPYGYTF. In DNA, the CDR3 is TGTGCCAGTACTCCCACCGGGGTACCCTATGGCTACACCTTC. The chain has TRBV19 and TRBJ1-2, with D hard to call. V was cut by 7 bases and J by 4 bases, with 16 bases left in between. Germline CDR1 reads LNHDA; CDR2 reads SQIVND (reference sequence). The CDR3 consists of 14 residues.

This chain joins TRBV4-1 and TRBJ2-1, with unresolved D. V lost 1 base to trimming and J lost 8 bases, with 12 bases between them. This CDR3 contains 14 residues. Per the germline V gene, CDR1 is MGHRA and CDR2 is YSYEKL. CDR3 in DNA: TGCGCCAGCAGCCAAGTTCTCCGAGCTTATGAGCAGTTCTTC. This encodes CASSQVLRAYEQFF.

This clone came up once. This rearrangement joins TRBV5-5 to TRBJ1-1; no clear D. Germline CDR1 is SGHKS and CDR2 is YYEKEE (reference sequence). There are 13 residues in the CDR3. Trimming stripped 0 bases from V and 1 base from J, with 4 bases between. CDR3 bases: TGTGCCAGCAGCTTGGTTTCGAACACTGAAGCTTTCTTT. Protein: CASSLVSNTEAFF.

J is TRBJ1-2 and V is TRBV27; the D is unclear. This CDR3 region has 11 residues. Germline CDR1 reads MNHEY; CDR2 reads SMNVEV (reference sequence). V dropped 6 bases and J dropped 2 bases, with 4 bases sitting between them. Here the CDR3 reads CASRTNYGYTF. CDR3 nucleotide sequence: TGTGCCAGCAGGACCAACTATGGCTACACCTTC.

The chain's CDR3 is CASSIGQGNYGYTF. The CDR3 nucleotides are TGTGCCAGTAGTATCGGGCAGGGAAACTATGGCTACACCTTC. The genes are TRBV19 and TRBJ1-2, with D possibly TRBD1 on 5 matching bases. The germline CDR1 and CDR2 sequences are LNHDA and SQIVND (reference sequence). The CDR3 sequence is 14 residues long. V was clipped by 3 bases and J by 2 bases, with 10 bases between them.

The CDR3 nucleotides are TGTGCCAGCAGTTCGACAGCAAACCTTATGAACACTGAAGCTTTCTTT. This translates into CASSSTANLMNTEAFF. V usage is TRBV2 and J usage is TRBJ1-1; D may be TRBD1 (5 bases). The CDR3 runs to 16 residues. Between the trimmed V and J ends, which lost 5 bases and 0 bases, there was a span of 16 bases. The germline gives CDR1 SNHLY, CDR2 FYNNEI.

The CDR3 DNA sequence: TGCGCCAGCAGCCAGGAACGGGGGGTGCTCCAAGAGACCCAGTACTTC. It specifies CASSQERGVLQETQYF. V usage is TRBV4-1 and J usage is TRBJ2-5, with 7 bases aligning to TRBD2. This CDR3 has 16 amino acids. J gave up 1 base and V 3 bases, and 8 bases lay outside the gene matches. The germline gives CDR1 MGHRA, CDR2 YSYEKL.

This clone was observed a handful of times. The chain has TRBV6-6 and TRBJ2-2; D gene unclear. The V gene lost 4 bases and the J gene lost 1 base, with 7 bases spanning the gap. The CDR3 spans 14 residues. Germline-derived CDR1 and CDR2 are MNHNY and SVGAGI (reference sequence). The chain's CDR3 is CASSWHGNTGELFF. CDR3 nucleotide sequence: TGTGCCAGCAGTTGGCATGGGAACACCGGGGAGCTGTTTTTT.

This chain links TRBV6-5 with TRBJ2-5; 8 bases line up with TRBD2. V lost 4 bases, J lost 0 bases, and 1 base stayed unmatched. The V gene's germline CDR1 is MNHEY and CDR2 SVGAGI. The CDR3 covers 14 residues. The CDR3 bases are TGTGCCAGCAGTTTACTAGCGGACCAAGAGACCCAGTACTTC. Residues: CASSLLADQETQYF.

The rearrangement links TRBV5-4 to TRBJ1-1; TRBD1 might be the D (5 bases). Germline V gene data show CDR1 as SGHNT and CDR2 as YYREEE (reference sequence). This CDR3 is built from 12 residues. The V gene lost 4 bases and the J gene lost 8 bases, with 12 bases spanning the gap. The CDR3 bases are TGTGCCAGCAGCCGCCAGGAGGGGGAAGCTTTCTTT. This encodes CASSRQEGEAFF.

This rearrangement joins TRBV29-1 to TRBJ1-2; 9 bases agree with TRBD1. The germline V gene has CDR1 SQVTM and CDR2 ANQGSEA. This CDR3 is 14 amino acids long. After removal of 6 bases from V and 0 bases from J, the junction contained 5 bases not matched to a gene. This CDR3 is CSVRDRAANYGYTF. DNA of the CDR3: TGCAGCGTCCGGGACAGGGCTGCTAACTATGGCTACACCTTC.

This clone has only a few counts. The rearrangement uses TRBV18 and TRBJ1-2; tentative D call: TRBD1 (5 bases). Trimming stripped 2 bases from V and 6 bases from J, with 13 bases between. The CDR3 is made up of 14 amino acids. Germline CDR1 KGHSH, CDR2 LQKENI. The CDR3 is CASSPSTGPDGYTF. CDR3 in DNA: TGTGCCAGCTCACCATCAACAGGCCCTGATGGCTACACCTTC.

The chain uses TRBV27 and TRBJ2-7; D possibly corresponds to TRBD1 (6 bases). This CDR3 is 15 amino acids long. Germline V gene sequence: CDR1 MNHEY, CDR2 SMNVEV (reference sequence). Deletions cut 3 bases from V and 0 bases from J, with 12 bases between. CDR3 sequence (DNA): TGTGCCAGCAGTTTCTCGGGACACAACTCCTACGAGCAGTACTTC. It yields the protein CASSFSGHNSYEQYF.